These 11 T cell receptor beta chains were all obtained from the same sample, sequenced in a study of regulatory T cells in long-lasting Graves disease. Stated time point: newly diagnosed GD, antithyroid drugs for less than 3 months. The TCR library was made from RNA extracted from PBMCs. Assembly of TCR beta libraries relied on iRepertoire HTBI primers together with Arm-PCR of CDR3 regions. One entry per CDR3 protein, called by TCRdb with MiXCR from the multiplex PCR reads. The profile shows 530,000 or so distinct CDR3 sequences, roughly 13% of them singletons. These records were also assigned to another study, of T cells in Graves' hyperthyroidism and ophthalmopathy.

Sequences were derived from peripheral blood mononuclear cells (PBMCs), sampled at new diagnosis, from a patient treated with antithyroid drugs. These receptors were taken from a man aged 25-45 years with Graves disease.

The DNA for the CDR3 is TGTGCCAGCACGGCTAGCTCAGATACGCAGTATTTT. It yields the protein CASTASSDTQYF. The V and J genes are TRBV28 and TRBJ2-3; a weak D match, TRBD2 (5 bases). V was trimmed by 7 bases and J by 4 bases, leaving 9 bases between them. CDR3 length: 12 amino acids. Germline V gene lookup returns CDR1 MDHEN and CDR2 SYDVKM.

This chain connects TRBV10-1 to TRBJ2-7; TRBD1 might be the D (5 bases). The germline V gene has CDR1 WNHNN and CDR2 SYGVQD (reference sequence). V lost 4 bases to trimming and J lost 1 base, with 8 bases between them. The CDR3 has 13 residues. The chain's CDR3 is CASSGDRSYEQYF. The CDR3 DNA reads as TGCGCCAGCAGTGGAGACAGATCCTACGAGCAGTACTTC.

With regard to this clonotype: A far larger clone is a single base away, which makes a read error likely. The chain employs TRBV7-2 and TRBJ2-1; D gene ambiguous. Germline CDR1 and CDR2: SGHTA and FQGNSA. There are 16 residues in the CDR3. The CDR3 region has the DNA TGTGCCAGCAGTTTAGAGAGCAAGGGCGCCGCCAATGAGCAGTTCTTC. Its translation is CASSLESKGAANEQFF.

The sample holds a few counts of this clonotype. CDR3 nucleotide sequence: TGCGCCAGCAGTGGCGGACCTAAGGTTGGCACAGATACGCAGTATTTT. It yields the protein CASSGGPKVGTDTQYF. The chain combines TRBV10-1 with TRBJ2-3; D not resolved. The CDR3 runs to 16 residues. The V and J ends lost 4 bases and 1 base respectively, with 15 bases between them. The germline gives CDR1 WNHNN, CDR2 SYGVQD (reference sequence).

The chain has TRBV15 and TRBJ2-3, with TRBD1 matching over 7 bases. The CDR3 runs to 14 residues. V was pared by 5 bases and J by 1 base, with 3 bases of the junction left unmatched. The V gene's germline CDR1 is LNHNV and CDR2 YYDKDF (reference sequence). The CDR3 DNA is TGTGCCACCAGCCAGGGGGTTGGCACAGATACGCAGTATTTT. Protein: CATSQGVGTDTQYF.

This clonotype has ten or more counts. This chain links TRBV20-1 with TRBJ1-2, with D perhaps TRBD1 (5 bases). The V gene's germline CDR1 is DFQATT and CDR2 SNEGSKA (reference sequence). The V end was cut by 2 bases, the J end by 9 bases, with 19 bases between. CDR3 length: 14 amino acids. In nucleotides, the CDR3 is TGCAGTGCTAGACCATCTCCGACAGCCGCGAGCTACACCTTC. This sequence encodes CSARPSPTAASYTF.

The chain carries TRBV18 and TRBJ2-5; D tentatively fits TRBD1 or TRBD2 (5 bases each). CDR3 length: 13 residues. Looked up from germline, CDR1 is KGHSH and CDR2 is LQKENI. The V end lost 0 bases, the J end lost 6 bases, and 8 bases lay between the germline ends. The CDR3 sequence: CASSPPGGKTQYF. The CDR3 DNA reads as TGTGCCAGCTCACCACCTGGGGGTAAGACCCAGTACTTC.

Concerning this clonotype itself: This may be a read error: a much more frequent sequence differs by one nucleotide. The chain couples TRBV27 to TRBJ2-7; 8 bases match TRBD1. Germline CDR1 reads MNHEY; CDR2 reads SMNVEV (reference sequence). The CDR3 totals 16 residues. Trimming took 1 base from V and 2 from J; bases not matched to a gene: 7. The CDR3 region is CASSLLTSGGTYEQYF. The CDR3 DNA reads as TGTGCCAGCAGTTTATTAACCTCAGGGGGCACCTACGAGCAGTACTTC.

This clonotype came up many times. This chain uses TRBV19 with TRBJ2-1, with 9 nucleotides matching TRBD2. V was clipped by 3 bases and J by 6 bases; unmatched bases: 12. Germline V gives CDR1 LNHDA, CDR2 SQIVND (reference sequence). This CDR3 spans 17 amino acids. The CDR3 protein is CASSIHLGREGLNEQFF. CDR3 nucleotides: TGTGCCAGTAGTATCCACTTGGGGCGGGAGGGCCTCAATGAGCAGTTCTTC.

This clonotype came up a few times. The chain joins TRBV9 to TRBJ2-1; 7 bases are shared with TRBD2. The V gene end was trimmed by 7 bases and the J gene end by 7 bases; junction bases not matched to a gene: 5. The CDR3 covers 12 residues. Germline assignment: CDR1 SGDLS and CDR2 YYNGEE. CDR3 DNA sequence: TGTGCCAGCGGGGAGGGGTCGAATGAGCAGTTCTTC. It yields the protein CASGEGSNEQFF.

This clonotype was seen at least ten times. This sequence joins TRBV14 and TRBJ2-1; a possible D gene is TRBD2 (5 bases). Trimming shortened V by 0 bases and J by 6 bases, and 12 bases separated the two germline ends. The length of the CDR3 is 15 residues. In germline, CDR1 is SGHDN, CDR2 FVKESK. The DNA of the CDR3 is TGTGCCAGCAGCCAAGAGTTCTGGGAGTTCAATGAGCAGTTCTTC. Amino acid sequence: CASSQEFWEFNEQFF.